This T cell receptor (beta chain) was retrieved from a study of a mutant IDH1 vaccine in newly diagnosed glioma. Turning to this clone: What it recognizes is unknown.

Time point meaning: baseline, week 1 (first vaccination visit). Treatment denoted: pre-vaccination baseline after standard-of-care therapy. The germline gives CDR1 MNHNS, CDR2 SASEGT. The CDR3 consists of 14 residues. V was clipped by 4 bases and J by 6 bases, with 12 bases between them. Sequenced by immunoSEQ multiplex PCR; TCRdb stores in-frame clones only, minus some. The top ten clones hold 2% to 2.5% of a sample with roughly 51,000 clones, just over 85% of them seen once. Findings of the study overall: There seemed to be no relation between pseudoprogression and changes in top peripheral T cell clonotypes.

The genes are TRBV6-1 and TRBJ2-2, with D hard to call. The material was PBMCs, obtained from a glioma patient treated with radiotherapy, temozolomide or both. The TCR comes from a man between 40 and 49 years old with glioma. The CDR3 reads CASSALGASGELFF. The CDR3 DNA follows: TGTGCCAGCAGTGCTCTCGGTGCCTCCGGGGAGCTGTTTTTT.